The 12 T cell receptor beta chains below all came from one sample that was sequenced in a study of post-analysis software for immune sequencing data. Notes on the study in general: Patients had higher frequencies than controls of five TRBV segments, including TRBV5-6, TRBV5-1 and TRBV20-1.

The authors incorporated unique molecular identifiers into the TCR beta cDNA libraries. TCRdb reprocessed the PCR reads with MiXCR, giving one entry per CDR3 protein. This table has approximately 770,000 distinct CDR3 sequences, 46% appearing once. These TCRs' antigens remain unknown. Specimen: blood. The receptors stem from a girl under 18 with multiple sclerosis.

The V call is TRBV29-1, the J call TRBJ2-7; 7 bases fit TRBD1. The germline V gene has CDR1 SQVTM and CDR2 ANQGSEA. The CDR3 loop spans 12 amino acids. V trimming: 6 bases; J trimming: 2 bases; junction bases outside the gene matches: 4. The chain's CDR3 is CSVRQGPYEQYF. The CDR3 DNA sequence: TGCAGCGTCCGACAGGGTCCCTACGAGCAGTACTTC.

V gene TRBV11-1 combines with J gene TRBJ2-1, with 12 bases identical to TRBD2. This CDR3 contains 16 residues. J lost 12 bases, V lost 2 bases, and 11 bases had no gene match. The germline gives CDR1 SGHAT, CDR2 FQDESV (reference sequence). This CDR3 is CASSLYASGRAPSQFF. The CDR3 nucleotides are TGTGCCAGCAGCTTATACGCTAGCGGGAGGGCCCCCTCGCAGTTCTTC.

The V and J genes are TRBV6-5 and TRBJ1-2; 11 bases line up with TRBD1. The CDR3 has 17 residues. Germline V CDR1 and CDR2: MNHEY, SVGAGI. V gave up 4 bases and J gave up 5 bases; unmatched junction bases: 12. The CDR3 bases are TGTGCCAGCAGTTGCTCGGGTCTTGGGACAGGGGGATATGGCTACACCTTC. It yields the protein CASSCSGLGTGGYGYTF.

This clonotype was counted only a few times. V is TRBV6-2 or TRBV6-3 and J is TRBJ2-7; D remains unclear. CDR1 is MNHEY and CDR2 is SVGEGT in the germline V gene. The CDR3 contains 14 residues. Trimming took 4 bases from V and 0 from J, leaving 10 bases between them. CDR3 residues: CASSSYKDSYEQYF. CDR3 DNA sequence: TGTGCCAGCAGTTCGTACAAAGACTCCTACGAGCAGTACTTC.

Details on this clonotype: Mismatch with germline at one junction end may stem from a read error. The chain uses TRBV12-3 or TRBV12-4 and TRBJ1-1; D is possibly TRBD1 (5 bases). The CDR3 covers 15 residues. This CDR3 reads CTSSLRVKRITEAFF. CDR3 DNA sequence: TGTACCAGCAGTCTCAGGGTCAAACGGATCACTGAAGCTTTCTTT.

The rearrangement links TRBV7-9 to TRBJ2-4, with D perhaps TRBD2 (5 bases). The DNA end is a closer match to TRBJ2-7, so the J assignment may be wrong. CDR1 is SEHNR, CDR2 FQNEAQ, per germline (reference sequence). There are 13 residues in the CDR3. In nucleotides, the CDR3 is TGTGCCAGCAGCCTAGTATCGGGAAACGAGCAGTACTTC. This codes for CASSLVSGNEQYF.

At least ten counts were recorded for this clonotype. CDR3 in amino acids: CSVYPPIYNEQFF. The CDR3 coding sequence is TGCAGTGTTTATCCCCCCATCTACAATGAGCAGTTCTTC. This sequence joins TRBV20-1 and TRBJ2-1; unclear D gene. Germline V CDR1 and CDR2: DFQATT, SNEGSKA (reference sequence). V lost 7 bases to trimming and J lost 3 bases, with 13 bases between them. This CDR3 is built from 13 residues.

This clonotype was found a few times. This chain connects TRBV5-4 to TRBJ2-5; D tentatively fits TRBD1 or TRBD2 (6 bases each). V lost 4 bases, J lost 4 bases, and 23 bases lay in between. CDR3 size: 17 residues. The V gene's germline CDR1 is SGHNT and CDR2 YYREEE (reference sequence). CDR3 residues: CASSHRKGGFRGETQYF. CDR3 DNA: TGTGCCAGCAGCCACCGGAAAGGGGGGTTTAGGGGAGAGACCCAGTACTTC.

The genes are TRBV27 and TRBJ1-4, with 7 bases lining up with TRBD1. CDR3 length equals 15 residues. Looked up from germline, CDR1 is MNHEY and CDR2 is SMNVEV (reference sequence). After removal of 1 base from V and 4 bases from J, the junction contained 3 bases not matched to a gene. CDR3 bases: TGTGCCAGCAGTTTATGGGGGACAGTTAATGAAAAACTGTTTTTT. The encoded protein is CASSLWGTVNEKLFF.

This clonotype was detected only a few times. This rearrangement joins TRBV5-5 to TRBJ2-3; D uncertain. The CDR3 runs to 20 residues. V lost 4 bases, J lost 0 bases, and 27 bases lay in between. In germline, CDR1 is SGHKS, CDR2 YYEKEE (reference sequence). The DNA of the CDR3 is TGTGCCAGCAGCCCAAGCTCTCATACCGAGCATACGACTAGCACAGATACGCAGTATTTT. Encoded protein: CASSPSSHTEHTTSTDTQYF.

CDR3 nucleotides: TGCGCCAGCAGCTTGGAACTAGCGGGTACCGGAACCGGGGAGCTGTTTTTT. Residues: CASSLELAGTGTGELFF. The J gene is TRBJ2-2, the V gene TRBV5-1, with TRBD2 matching over 9 bases. CDR1 and CDR2 from the germline V gene are SGHRS and YFSETQ. V lost 0 bases to trimming and J lost 5 bases; unmatched junction nucleotides: 8. The CDR3 contains 17 residues.

This rearrangement joins TRBV27 to TRBJ2-7; a possible D gene is TRBD1 (5 bases). This CDR3 is built from 14 residues. V lost 4 bases and J lost 1, with 11 bases in between. Germline CDR1 MNHEY, CDR2 SMNVEV (reference sequence). This chain's CDR3 is CASSWNAGSYEQYF. In nucleotides, the CDR3 is TGTGCCAGCAGTTGGAACGCAGGGTCCTACGAGCAGTACTTC.